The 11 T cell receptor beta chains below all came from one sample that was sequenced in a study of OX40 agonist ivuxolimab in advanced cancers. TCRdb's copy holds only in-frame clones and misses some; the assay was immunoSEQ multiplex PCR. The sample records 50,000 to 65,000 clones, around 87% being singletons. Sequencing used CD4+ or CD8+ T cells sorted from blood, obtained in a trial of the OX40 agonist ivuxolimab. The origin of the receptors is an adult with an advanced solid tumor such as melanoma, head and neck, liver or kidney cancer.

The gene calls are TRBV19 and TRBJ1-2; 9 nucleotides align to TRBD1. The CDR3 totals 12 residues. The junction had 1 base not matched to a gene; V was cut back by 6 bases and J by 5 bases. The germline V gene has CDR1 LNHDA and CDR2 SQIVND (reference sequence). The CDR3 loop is CASRGQGYGYTF. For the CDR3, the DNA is TGTGCCAGTAGGGGACAGGGATATGGCTACACCTTC.

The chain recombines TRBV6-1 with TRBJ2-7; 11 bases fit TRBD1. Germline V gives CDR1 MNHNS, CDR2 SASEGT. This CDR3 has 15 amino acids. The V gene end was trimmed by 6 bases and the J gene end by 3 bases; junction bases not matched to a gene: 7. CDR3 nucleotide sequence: TGTGCCAGCAGCCCCGGGACAGGGGGAAACTACGAGCAGTACTTC. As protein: CASSPGTGGNYEQYF.

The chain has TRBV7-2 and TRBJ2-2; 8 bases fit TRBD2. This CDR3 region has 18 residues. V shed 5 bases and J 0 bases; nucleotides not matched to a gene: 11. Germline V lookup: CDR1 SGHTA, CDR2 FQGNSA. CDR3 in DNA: TGTGCCAGCAGCCCAATTGGGCGGGGGGCTCCGAACACCGGGGAGCTGTTTTTT. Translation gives CASSPIGRGAPNTGELFF.

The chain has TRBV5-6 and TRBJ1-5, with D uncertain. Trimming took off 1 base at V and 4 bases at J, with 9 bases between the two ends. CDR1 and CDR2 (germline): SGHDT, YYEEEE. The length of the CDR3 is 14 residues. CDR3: CASSLNFGNQPQHF. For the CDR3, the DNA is TGTGCCAGCAGCTTGAATTTTGGAAATCAGCCCCAGCATTTT.

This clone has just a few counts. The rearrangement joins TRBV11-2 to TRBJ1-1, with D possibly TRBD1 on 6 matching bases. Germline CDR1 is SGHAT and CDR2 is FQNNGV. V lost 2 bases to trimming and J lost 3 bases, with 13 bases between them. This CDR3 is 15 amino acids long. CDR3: CASSLRGGRYTEAFF. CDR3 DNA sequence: TGTGCCAGCAGCTTAAGGGGGGGCAGATACACTGAAGCTTTCTTT.

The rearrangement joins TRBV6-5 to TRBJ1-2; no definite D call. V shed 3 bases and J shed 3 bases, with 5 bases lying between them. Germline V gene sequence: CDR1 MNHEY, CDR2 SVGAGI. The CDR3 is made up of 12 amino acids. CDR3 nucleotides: TGTGCCAGCAGTTATAAGGACTATGGCTACACCTTC. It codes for CASSYKDYGYTF.

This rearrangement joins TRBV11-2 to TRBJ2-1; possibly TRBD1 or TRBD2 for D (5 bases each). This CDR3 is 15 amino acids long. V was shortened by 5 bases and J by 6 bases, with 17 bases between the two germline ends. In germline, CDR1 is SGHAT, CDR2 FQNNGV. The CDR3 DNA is TGTGCCAGCAGCCCGATAACGGGGCTAGGCAATGAGCAGTTCTTC. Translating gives CASSPITGLGNEQFF.

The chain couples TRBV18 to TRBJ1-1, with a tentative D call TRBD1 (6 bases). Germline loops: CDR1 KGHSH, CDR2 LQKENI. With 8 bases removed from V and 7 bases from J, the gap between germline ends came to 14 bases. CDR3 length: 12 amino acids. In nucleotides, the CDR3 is TGTGCCAGCCTTCTAATACAGGGTGAAGCTTTCTTT. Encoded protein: CASLLIQGEAFF. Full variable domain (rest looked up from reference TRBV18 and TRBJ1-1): NAGVMQNPRHLVRRRGQEARLRCSPMKGHSHVYWYRQLPEEGLKFMVYLQKENIIDESGMPKERFSAEFPKEGPSILRIQQVVRGDSAAYFCASLLIQGEAFFGQGTRLTVV.

CDR3 in amino acids: CASSERGRSNEKLFF. CDR3 nucleotide sequence: TGTGCCAGCAGTGAAAGGGGGAGGAGCAATGAAAAACTGTTTTTT. The chain carries TRBV25-1 and TRBJ1-4; weak D call: TRBD1 (6 bases). V was shortened by 2 bases and J by 5 bases, with 12 bases between the two germline ends. Germline CDR1 is MGHDK and CDR2 is SYGVNS. CDR3 length: 15 amino acids.

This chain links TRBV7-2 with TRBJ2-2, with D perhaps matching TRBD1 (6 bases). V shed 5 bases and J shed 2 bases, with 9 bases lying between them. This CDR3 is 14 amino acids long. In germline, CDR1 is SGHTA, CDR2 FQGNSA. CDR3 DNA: TGTGCCAGCAGCCCGGGACAAAACACCGGGGAGCTGTTTTTT. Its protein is CASSPGQNTGELFF.

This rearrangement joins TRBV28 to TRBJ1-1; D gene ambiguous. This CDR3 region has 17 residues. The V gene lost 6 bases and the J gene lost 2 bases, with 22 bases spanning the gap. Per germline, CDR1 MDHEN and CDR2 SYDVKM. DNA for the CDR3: TGTGCCAGCAGCCTTGGAGCAGCTGGAGCTATAAACACTGAAGCTTTCTTT. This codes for CASSLGAAGAINTEAFF.